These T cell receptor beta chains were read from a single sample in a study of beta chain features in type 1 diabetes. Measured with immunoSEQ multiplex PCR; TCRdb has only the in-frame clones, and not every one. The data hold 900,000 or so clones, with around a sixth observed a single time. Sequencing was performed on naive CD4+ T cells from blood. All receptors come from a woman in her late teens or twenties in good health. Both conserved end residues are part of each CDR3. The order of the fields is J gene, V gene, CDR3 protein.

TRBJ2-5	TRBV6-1	CASSTGVRETQYF
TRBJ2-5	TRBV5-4	CASSRGLAGGETQYF
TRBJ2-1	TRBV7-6	CASSLGSATYNEQFF
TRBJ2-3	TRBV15	CATSGTGTDTQYF
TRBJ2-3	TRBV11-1	CASSLAGQGTDTQYF
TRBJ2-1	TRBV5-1	CASSPPLRSPYNEQFF
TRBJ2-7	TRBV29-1	CSVVLANSGRRREQYF
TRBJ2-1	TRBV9	CASSATRDQSRNEQFF
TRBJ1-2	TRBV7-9	CASSWGQYYGYTF
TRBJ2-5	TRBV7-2	CASSPQWDRGLETQYF